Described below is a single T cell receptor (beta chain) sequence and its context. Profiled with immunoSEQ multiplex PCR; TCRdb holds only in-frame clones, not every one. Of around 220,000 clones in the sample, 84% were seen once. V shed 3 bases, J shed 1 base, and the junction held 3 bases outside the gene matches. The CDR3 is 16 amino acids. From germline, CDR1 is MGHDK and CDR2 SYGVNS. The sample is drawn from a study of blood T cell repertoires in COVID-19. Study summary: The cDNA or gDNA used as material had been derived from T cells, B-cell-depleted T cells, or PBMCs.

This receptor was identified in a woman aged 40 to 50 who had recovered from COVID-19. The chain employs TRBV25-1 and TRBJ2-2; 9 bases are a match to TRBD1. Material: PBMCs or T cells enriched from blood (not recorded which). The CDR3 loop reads CASSDSGQGNTGELFF. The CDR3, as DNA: TGTGCCAGCAGTGACTCGGGACAGGGGAACACCGGGGAGCTGTTTTTT.